This entry concerns a single T cell receptor beta chain. This entry comes from a study of blood T cell repertoires in COVID-19. In the study's own analysis: How many nucleated cells were present was estimated from reference gene primer amplification. Profiling relied on immunoSEQ multiplex PCR, and the TCRdb table lists in-frame clones only, not all of them. That table is the source of V, J and clone size, and D and trimming were worked out from the DNA. The data contain roughly 87,000 clones, approximately 79% of them singletons. V lost 3 bases and J lost 6, with 9 bases in between. There are 12 residues in the CDR3. Germline V gene sequence: CDR1 SGHTA, CDR2 FQGNSA.

Input material: peripheral blood. This TCR was sampled from a woman older than 75 with acute or convalescent COVID-19. This chain joins TRBV7-2 and TRBJ2-7; the D gene is possibly TRBD2 (6 bases). Here the CDR3 reads CASSFGGTEQYF. The CDR3 DNA is TGTGCCAGCAGCTTCGGGGGAACCGAGCAGTACTTC.